The 14 T cell receptor beta chains below all came from one sample that was sequenced in a study of blood T cells in healthy people across ages. A J-beta primer mix and a sample-barcoded 5' primer were used in a second PCR of about 7 to 12 cycles. TCRdb used MiXCR to reprocess the 5' RACE reads, holding one entry per CDR3 protein. The sample records 650,000 to 1,000,000 distinct CDR3 sequences, 30% to 45% being singletons. The sample comprised blood. The origin of the receptors is a man aged 18 to 35 in good health.

Turning to this clonotype: Given a much more abundant clone one base away, this may be a read error. This chain joins TRBV12-3 or TRBV12-4 and TRBJ2-1; 8 positions agree with TRBD2. With V trimmed by 2 bases and J by 13 bases, 13 bases remained unmatched. This CDR3 comprises 15 residues. The CDR3 region is CASSLTGLGAKTQFF. The CDR3 DNA is TGTGCCAGCAGTTTAACGGGACTAGGGGCAAAGACCCAGTTCTTC.

The genes are TRBV20-1 and TRBJ1-1, with a weak D call TRBD1 (6 bases). The CDR3 has 14 amino acids. Trimming pared 3 bases from V and 4 bases from J, leaving 15 bases between. Germline V gene sequence: CDR1 DFQATT, CDR2 SNEGSKA (reference sequence). Written as DNA, the CDR3 is TGCAGTGCTAGTGGTGGGGGCAGGGTCACTGAAGCTTTCTTT. As protein: CSASGGGRVTEAFF.

The chain employs TRBV7-3 and TRBJ1-2, with D uncertain. The V end lost 5 bases, the J end lost 3 bases, and 13 bases lay between the germline ends. Germline loops: CDR1 SGHTA, CDR2 FQGTGA. The CDR3 sequence is 14 residues long. The CDR3 here is CASSPGSLHYGYTF. The CDR3 DNA sequence: TGTGCCAGCAGCCCCGGGTCTTTACACTATGGCTACACCTTC. The whole variable domain, filled in from reference TRBV7-3 and TRBJ1-2, reads GAGVSQTPSNKVTEKGKYVELRCDPISGHTALYWYRQSLGQGPEFLIYFQGTGAADDSGLPNDRFFAVRPEGSVSTLKIQRTERGDSAVYLCASSPGSLHYGYTFGSGTRLTVV.

Only one count was recorded for this clonotype. V is TRBV6-5 and J is TRBJ1-2; the D gene is possibly TRBD1 (6 bases). Germline CDR1 and CDR2: MNHEY and SVGAGI. The ends were cut back, 10 bases at V and 2 bases at J, with 8 bases in the middle. CDR3 size: 11 residues. In DNA form, the CDR3 reads TGTGCCACCCAGGGGAACTATGGCTACACCTTC. It is translated as CATQGNYGYTF.

The chain links TRBV12-3 or TRBV12-4 to TRBJ1-2, with TRBD1 identical over 8 bases. The trim removed 5 bases at V and 5 bases at J, leaving 4 bases unmatched. There are 13 residues in the CDR3. The CDR3 loop reads CASSNQGAYGYTF. The DNA of the CDR3 is TGTGCCAGCAGTAACCAGGGGGCTTATGGCTACACCTTC.

Many counts were recorded for this clonotype. This rearrangement joins TRBV20-1 to TRBJ2-1; D is perhaps TRBD2 (6 bases). The germline V and J ends were trimmed by 4 bases and 0 bases, with 16 bases remaining between them. Germline V gives CDR1 DFQATT, CDR2 SNEGSKA (reference sequence). The CDR3 runs 16 residues. The CDR3 sequence is CSANDWAGSSYNEQFF. Written as DNA, the CDR3 is TGCAGTGCTAATGATTGGGCGGGAAGCTCCTACAATGAGCAGTTCTTC.

This clonotype was seen more than once but under ten times. The V and J genes are TRBV5-1 and TRBJ2-7; D unclear. Germline V gene data show CDR1 as SGHRS and CDR2 as YFSETQ. The CDR3 has 13 residues. Deletions cut 9 bases from V and 10 bases from J, with 23 bases between. Here the CDR3 reads CATEGPVSRSQYF. CDR3 bases: TGCGCCACCGAAGGCCCAGTTTCTCGGTCCCAGTACTTC.

This clonotype was recorded a few times. DNA for the CDR3: TGTGCCAGCAGCTTAGCGACAGGGCCGGCAGATACGCAGTATTTT. Amino acid sequence: CASSLATGPADTQYF. This chain joins TRBV7-6 and TRBJ2-3; 7 bases map to TRBD1. This CDR3 is built from 15 residues. After removal of 0 bases from V and 4 bases from J, the junction contained 4 bases not matched to a gene. The germline gives CDR1 SGHVS, CDR2 FNYEAQ.

This clonotype was observed many times. The chain carries TRBV12-3 or TRBV12-4 and TRBJ1-2; no clear D gene. V shed 3 bases and J shed 5 bases, with 10 bases lying between them. This CDR3 has 13 residues. The CDR3, as DNA: TGTGCCAGCAGTTTTCAGGTTCGGTATGGCTACACCTTC. Its protein is CASSFQVRYGYTF.

The chain links TRBV12-3 or TRBV12-4 to TRBJ1-1; maybe TRBD1 (5 bases). The CDR3 covers 15 residues. Trimming pared 6 bases from V and 4 bases from J, leaving 18 bases between. CDR3 DNA: TGTGCCAGCAGCCGCCGGGGGGGTGGGGTCACTGAAGCTTTCTTT. Amino acid sequence: CASSRRGGGVTEAFF.

A few counts support this clonotype. The junction does not match germline at one end; this may be a read error. The chain has TRBV7-7 and TRBJ2-3; no firm D call. Germline V lookup: CDR1 SSHAT, CDR2 FNYEAQ (reference sequence). The CDR3 loop spans 13 amino acids. For the CDR3, the DNA is TGTGCTAGCAGCTCCCAAATATCCGATACGCAGTATTTT. Translating gives CASSSQISDTQYF.

This rearrangement joins TRBV5-5 to TRBJ1-4; TRBD1 is a possible D gene (5 bases). The CDR3 covers 15 residues. Germline CDR1 SGHKS, CDR2 YYEKEE (reference sequence). V gave up 0 bases and J gave up 5 bases, with 11 bases separating them. As DNA, the CDR3 is TGTGCCAGCAGCTTGGACTTGGGGGAGAATGAAAAACTGTTTTTT. It encodes CASSLDLGENEKLFF.

This clonotype appeared many times. V is TRBV7-2 and J is TRBJ1-2; D gene ambiguous. The germline V gene encodes CDR1 SGHTA and CDR2 FQGNSA. CDR3 length equals 11 residues. The V end lost 2 bases, the J end lost 6 bases, and 4 bases lay between the germline ends. DNA of the CDR3: TGTGCCAGCAGCTTAAAGGATGGCTACACCTTC. Protein sequence: CASSLKDGYTF.

There are a few counts of this clonotype. V gene TRBV27 combines with J gene TRBJ1-5, with D perhaps matching TRBD1 (5 bases). The germline CDR1 and CDR2 sequences are MNHEY and SMNVEV (reference sequence). The CDR3 is made up of 17 amino acids. The ends were cut back, 8 bases at V and 4 bases at J, with 24 bases in the middle. The CDR3 loop is CASGFWGGAEGNQPQHF. The CDR3 DNA follows: TGTGCCAGCGGATTTTGGGGTGGGGCCGAAGGGAATCAGCCCCAGCATTTT.